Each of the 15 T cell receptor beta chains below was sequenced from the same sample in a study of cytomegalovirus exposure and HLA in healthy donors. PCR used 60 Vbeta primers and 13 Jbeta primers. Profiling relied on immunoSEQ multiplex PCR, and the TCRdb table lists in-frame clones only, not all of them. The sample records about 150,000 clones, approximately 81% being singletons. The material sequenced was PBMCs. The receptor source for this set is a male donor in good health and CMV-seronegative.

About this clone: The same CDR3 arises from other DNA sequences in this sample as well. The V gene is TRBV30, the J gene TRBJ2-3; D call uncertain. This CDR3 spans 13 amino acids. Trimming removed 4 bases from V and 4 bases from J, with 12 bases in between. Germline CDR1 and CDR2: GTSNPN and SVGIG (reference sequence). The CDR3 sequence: CAWNPLAPDTQYF. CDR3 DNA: TGTGCCTGGAACCCTTTAGCTCCAGATACGCAGTATTTT.

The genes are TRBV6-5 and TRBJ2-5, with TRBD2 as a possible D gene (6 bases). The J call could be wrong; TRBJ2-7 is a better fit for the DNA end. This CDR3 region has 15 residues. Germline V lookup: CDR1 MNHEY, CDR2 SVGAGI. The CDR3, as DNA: TGTGCCAGCAGTTACTCGGGGACTGCGGGCTACGAGCAGTACTTC. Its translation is CASSYSGTAGYEQYF.

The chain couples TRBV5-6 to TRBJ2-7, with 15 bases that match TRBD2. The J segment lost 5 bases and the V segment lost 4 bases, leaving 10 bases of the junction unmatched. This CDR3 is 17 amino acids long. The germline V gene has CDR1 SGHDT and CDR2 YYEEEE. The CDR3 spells CASSPLRTSGGAHEQYF. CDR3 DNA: TGTGCCAGCAGCCCTCTGAGGACTAGCGGGGGGGCCCACGAGCAGTACTTC.

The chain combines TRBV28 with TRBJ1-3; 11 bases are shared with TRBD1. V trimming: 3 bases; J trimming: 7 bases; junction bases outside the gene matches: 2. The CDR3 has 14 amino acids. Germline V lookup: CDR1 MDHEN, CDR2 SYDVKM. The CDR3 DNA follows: TGTGCCAGCAGTTTTGGGACAGGGGGTAACACCATATATTTT. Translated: CASSFGTGGNTIYF.

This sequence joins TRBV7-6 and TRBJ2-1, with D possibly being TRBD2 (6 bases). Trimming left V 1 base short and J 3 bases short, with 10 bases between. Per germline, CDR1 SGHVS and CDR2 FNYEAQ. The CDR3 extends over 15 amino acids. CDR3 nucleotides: TGTGCCAGCAGCTTAGGGCGGACTATCTACAATGAGCAGTTCTTC. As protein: CASSLGRTIYNEQFF.

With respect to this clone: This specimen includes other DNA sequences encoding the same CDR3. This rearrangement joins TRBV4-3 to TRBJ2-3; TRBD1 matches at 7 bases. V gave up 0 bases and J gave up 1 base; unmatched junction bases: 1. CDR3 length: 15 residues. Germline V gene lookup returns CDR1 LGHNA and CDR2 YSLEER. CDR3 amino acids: CASSQETGGTDTQYF. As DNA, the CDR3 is TGCGCCAGCAGCCAAGAAACAGGGGGCACAGATACGCAGTATTTT.

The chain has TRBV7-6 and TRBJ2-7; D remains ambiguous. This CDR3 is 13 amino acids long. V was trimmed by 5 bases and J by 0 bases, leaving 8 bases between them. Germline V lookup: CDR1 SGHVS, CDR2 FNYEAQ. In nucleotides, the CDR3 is TGTGCCAGCAGCCCGACAAGCTCCTACGAGCAGTACTTC. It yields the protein CASSPTSSYEQYF.

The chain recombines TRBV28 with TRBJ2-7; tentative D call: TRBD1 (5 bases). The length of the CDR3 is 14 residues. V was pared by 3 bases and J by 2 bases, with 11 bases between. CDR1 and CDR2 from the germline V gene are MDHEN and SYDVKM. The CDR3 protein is CASSLGLGTYEQYF. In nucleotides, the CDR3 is TGTGCCAGCAGTTTGGGGCTAGGAACCTACGAGCAGTACTTC. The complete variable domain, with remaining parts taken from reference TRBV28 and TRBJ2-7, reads DVKVTQSSRYLVKRTGEKVFLECVQDMDHENMFWYRQDPGLGLRLIYFSYDVKMKEKGDIPEGYSVSREKKERFSLILESASTNQTSMYLCASSLGLGTYEQYFGPGTRLTVT.

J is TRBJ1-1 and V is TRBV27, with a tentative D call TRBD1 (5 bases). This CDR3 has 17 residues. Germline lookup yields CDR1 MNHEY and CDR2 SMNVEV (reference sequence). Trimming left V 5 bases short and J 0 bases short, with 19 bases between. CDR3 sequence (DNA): TGTGCCAGCAGTATTCAGCCCACGACAGCTATGAACACTGAAGCTTTCTTT. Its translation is CASSIQPTTAMNTEAFF.

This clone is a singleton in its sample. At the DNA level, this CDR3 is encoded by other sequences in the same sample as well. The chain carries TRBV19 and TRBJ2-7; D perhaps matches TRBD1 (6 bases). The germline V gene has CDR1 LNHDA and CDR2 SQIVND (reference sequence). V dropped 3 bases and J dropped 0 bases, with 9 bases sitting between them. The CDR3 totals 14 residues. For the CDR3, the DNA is TGTGCCAGTAGTATCGACAGGAGCTCCTACGAGCAGTACTTC. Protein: CASSIDRSSYEQYF.

This CDR3 is CARSSDRGETQYF. In DNA, the CDR3 is TGTGCCAGAAGCTCGGACAGGGGAGAGACCCAGTACTTC. The chain is built from TRBV5-3 and TRBJ2-5; 9 positions agree with TRBD1. TRBV5-3 is filed as an ORF, its function uncertain. This CDR3 has 13 residues. Unmatched junction bases numbered 1, after V lost 3 bases and J lost 4 bases.

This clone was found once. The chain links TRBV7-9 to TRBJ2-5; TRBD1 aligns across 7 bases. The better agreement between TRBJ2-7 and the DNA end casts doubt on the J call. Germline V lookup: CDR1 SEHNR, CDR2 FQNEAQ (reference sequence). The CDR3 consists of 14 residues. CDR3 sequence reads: CASSPMGTATEQYF. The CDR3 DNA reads TGTGCCAGCAGCCCAATGGGGACAGCGACCGAGCAGTACTTC.

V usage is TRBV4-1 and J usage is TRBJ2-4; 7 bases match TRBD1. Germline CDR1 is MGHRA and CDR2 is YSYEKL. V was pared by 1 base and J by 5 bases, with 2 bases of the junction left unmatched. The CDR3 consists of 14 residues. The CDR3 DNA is TGCGCCAGCAGCCAAGGTGACAGGGAAAACATTCAGTACTTC. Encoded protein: CASSQGDRENIQYF.

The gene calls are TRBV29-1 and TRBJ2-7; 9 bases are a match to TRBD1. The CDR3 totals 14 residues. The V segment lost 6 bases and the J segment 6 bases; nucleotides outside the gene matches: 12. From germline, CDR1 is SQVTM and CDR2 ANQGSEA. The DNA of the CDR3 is TGCAGCGTACAAACCACGGGACAGGGTACCGAGCAGTACTTC. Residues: CSVQTTGQGTEQYF.

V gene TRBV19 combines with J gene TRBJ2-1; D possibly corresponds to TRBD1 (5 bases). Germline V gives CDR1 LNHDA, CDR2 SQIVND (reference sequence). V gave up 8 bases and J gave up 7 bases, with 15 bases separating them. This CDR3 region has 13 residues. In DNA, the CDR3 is TGTGCCAGTGCCACCCGCAGGGATAATGAGCAGTTCTTC. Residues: CASATRRDNEQFF.